The 9 T cell receptor beta chains below all came from one sample that was sequenced in a study of beta chain features in type 1 diabetes. Findings of the study overall: All four CD4+ subsets from Type 1 diabetes patients carried moderately but significantly shorter TCRB CDR3s.

For these TCRs, the target antigens are not known. What was sequenced were expressed TCRB transcripts, since all of the isolated RNA had been reverse transcribed. TCRdb's table, derived via immunoSEQ multiplex PCR, lists solely in-frame clones and lacks some. The sample contains around 650,000 clones, 9.5% to 15% of which appear only once. What was sequenced was naive CD4+ T cells from blood. Receptor source: a man aged 25 to 40 with type 1 diabetes.

This clone has more than one count but fewer than ten. The chain couples TRBV27 to TRBJ2-5; D gene unclear. The CDR3 runs 13 residues. Germline V gene data show CDR1 as MNHEY and CDR2 as SMNVEV (reference sequence). The germline V and J ends were trimmed by 0 bases and 1 base, with 3 bases remaining between them. DNA of the CDR3: TGTGCCAGCAGTTTATCTCCCCAAGAGACCCAGTACTTC. Its translation: CASSLSPQETQYF.

The J gene is TRBJ2-1, the V gene TRBV15, with D perhaps assigned TRBD1 or TRBD2 (5 bases each). The V gene's germline CDR1 is LNHNV and CDR2 YYDKDF (reference sequence). Trimming left V 3 bases short and J 2 bases short, with 14 bases between. This CDR3 region has 16 residues. CDR3 sequence reads: CATSSSGGITYNEQFF. The CDR3 nucleotides read TGTGCCACCAGCAGTAGTGGGGGAATAACCTACAATGAGCAGTTCTTC.

The chain has TRBV10-3 and TRBJ2-1; D gene uncertain. The CDR3 covers 11 residues. Germline V gene lookup returns CDR1 ENHRY and CDR2 SYGVKD. V lost 3 bases and J 11 bases, leaving 8 bases between the germline ends. The CDR3 loop reads CAISEGNQQFF. In DNA, the CDR3 is TGTGCCATCAGTGAAGGTAACCAGCAGTTCTTC.

The rearrangement uses TRBV11-2 and TRBJ2-3; D not certain. This CDR3 is built from 13 residues. The V gene lost 5 bases and the J gene lost 2 bases, with 8 bases spanning the gap. CDR1 SGHAT and CDR2 FQNNGV come from the germline V gene. CDR3 nucleotides: TGTGCCAGCAGCCTTCCGGCCACAGATACGCAGTATTTT. It codes for CASSLPATDTQYF.

This clone was counted a few times. J is TRBJ2-7 and V is TRBV29-1; 10 bases are a match to TRBD1. Germline loops: CDR1 SQVTM, CDR2 ANQGSEA. Trimming took 4 bases from V and 2 from J; bases not matched to a gene: 2. The CDR3 is 13 amino acids. This CDR3 is CSVGDRGPYEQYF. The CDR3 DNA sequence: TGCAGCGTTGGGGACAGGGGCCCCTACGAGCAGTACTTC.

This chain joins TRBV7-6 and TRBJ1-5; a possible D gene is TRBD1 (6 bases). Germline V gives CDR1 SGHVS, CDR2 FNYEAQ. The CDR3 contains 17 residues. V gave up 2 bases and J gave up 0 bases, with 14 bases separating them. This chain's CDR3 is CASSLNGQPYSNQPQHF. As DNA, the CDR3 is TGTGCCAGCAGCTTAAATGGACAGCCTTATAGCAATCAGCCCCAGCATTTT.

As to this clone: Other nucleotide sequences in the sample specify the same CDR3. V gene TRBV30 combines with J gene TRBJ1-3; 10 bases match TRBD1. Germline assignment: CDR1 GTSNPN and CDR2 SVGIG (reference sequence). The CDR3 runs 13 residues. V gave up 5 bases and J gave up 4 bases; unmatched junction bases: 2. CDR3 region: CAWGTGAGNTIYF. DNA of the CDR3: TGTGCCTGGGGGACAGGGGCGGGAAACACCATATATTTT. Drawing the rest from reference TRBV30 and TRBJ1-3, the complete variable domain is SQTIHQWPATLVQPVGSPLSLECTVEGTSNPNLYWYRQAAGRGLQLLFYSVGIGQISSEVPQNLSASRPQDRQFILSSKKLLLSDSGFYLCAWGTGAGNTIYFGEGSWLTVV.

A few counts support this clone. The gene calls are TRBV6-1 and TRBJ2-3; D possibly matches TRBD1 or TRBD2 (6 bases each). Trimming took off 7 bases at V and 1 base at J, with 15 bases between the two ends. Germline-derived CDR1 and CDR2 are MNHNS and SASEGT. CDR3 length: 15 residues. This chain's CDR3 is CASKPVGGGTDTQYF. The CDR3 nucleotides are TGTGCCAGCAAGCCGGTGGGGGGCGGCACAGATACGCAGTATTTT.

The rearrangement joins TRBV25-1 to TRBJ2-2; the D gene is possibly TRBD2 (6 bases). Germline values: CDR1 MGHDK, CDR2 SYGVNS. There are 14 residues in the CDR3. V was pared by 6 bases and J by 3 bases, with 11 bases between. CDR3 residues: CASSRGAYTGELFF. The CDR3 nucleotides are TGTGCCAGCAGCCGCGGGGCCTACACCGGGGAGCTGTTTTTT.